These T cell receptor beta chains were read from a single sample in a study of metastatic and nonmetastatic thyroid tumors. MiXCR was used by TCRdb to re-call the PCR reads. This table has around 3,500 clones, approximately 34% appearing once. Sequences were obtained from adjacent normal tissue. The receptors here all came from a female donor with papillary thyroid cancer or a benign thyroid nodule (not recorded which). Some clones in this sample may be carry-over from other donors' samples. Each CDR3 is given with its conserved first and last residue. A D gene is named only where the DNA matches it firmly. A row's size may be missing; if present it is once, few, many or a size class.

D gene	V gene	J gene	clone size	CDR3 DNA	CDR3 protein
TRBD2	TRBV9	TRBJ2-7	NA	TGTGCCAGCAGCCCCCAGGGACTAGCGACCTACGAGCAGTACTTC	CASSPQGLATYEQYF
TRBD1	TRBV9	TRBJ1-2	NA	TGTGCCAGCAGCGGGCCTGGACAGGCTCCCTATGGCTACACCTTC	CASSGPGQAPYGYTF
TRBD2	TRBV28	TRBJ2-5	NA	TGTGCCAGCAGTCAGTTGACTAGCGGGAGTAGAGAGACCCAGTACTTC	CASSQLTSGSRETQYF
NA	TRBV27	TRBJ2-7	few	TGTGCCAGCAGTTTGAACACTGGGAAGGGCGAGCAGTACTTC	CASSLNTGKGEQYF
NA	TRBV11-2	TRBJ2-1	NA	TGTGCCAGCAGCTTGGAAAGTGAGCAGTTCTTC	CASSLESEQFF
NA	TRBV7-2	TRBJ2-7	NA	TGTGCCAGCAGCCGACCGTCCTCTTCGGCAGAGCAGTACTTC	CASSRPSSSAEQYF
TRBD1	TRBV20-1	TRBJ1-2	NA	TGCAGTGCTGGACAGGGGGCGAACTATGGCTACACCTTC	CSAGQGANYGYTF
NA	TRBV6-4	TRBJ2-1	NA	TGTGCCAGCAGTGACTCCCAGGGGACTGAGCAGTTCTTC	CASSDSQGTEQFF
TRBD2	TRBV6-1	TRBJ2-6	NA	TGTGCCAGCAGAGCGGGACTAGCGGGGGCTGGGGCCAACGTCCTGACTTTC	CASRAGLAGAGANVLTF
NA	TRBV11-1	TRBJ2-7	few	TGTGCCAGCAGTCTTACCAACTACGAGCAGTACTTC	CASSLTNYEQYF
TRBD1	TRBV19	TRBJ1-5	NA	TGTGCCAGTAGCCAGGGGGACTATAGCAATCAGCCCCAGCATTTT	CASSQGDYSNQPQHF